The 32 T cell receptor beta chains given below trace back to one sample, sequenced in a study of memory CD4+ T cells and cytomegalovirus serostatus. Single viable CD3+CD4+CD8-CD45RO+ cells were sorted as the memory CD4+ T cells. Produced via immunoSEQ multiplex PCR; TCRdb's table is partial and in-frame only. The data show about 27,000 clones, approximately 80% seen once. The sample taken for sequencing was memory CD4+ T cells from blood. The receptor source for this set is an adult in good health and CMV-seronegative.

This clone turned up a few times. The chain carries TRBV19 and TRBJ2-7; TRBD2 matches 11 bases. V shed 5 bases and J 4 bases; nucleotides not matched to a gene: 10. The germline V gene encodes CDR1 LNHDA and CDR2 SQIVND (reference sequence). CDR3 length: 16 residues. The DNA for the CDR3 is TGTGCCAGTAGTTTAACTAGCGGGAGCACCGGGTACGAGCAGTACTTC. Translating it yields CASSLTSGSTGYEQYF. Together with reference TRBV19 and TRBJ2-7, the CDR3 gives the full variable domain: DGGITQSPKYLFRKEGQNVTLSCEQNLNHDAMYWYRQDPGQGLRLIYYSQIVNDFQKGDIAEGYSVSREKKESFPLTVTSAQKNPTAFYLCASSLTSGSTGYEQYFGPGTRLTVT.

This chain joins TRBV10-3 and TRBJ2-2; D gene ambiguous. V was shortened by 8 bases and J by 0 bases, with 19 bases between the two germline ends. Germline loops: CDR1 ENHRY, CDR2 SYGVKD. There are 17 residues in the CDR3. CDR3 in DNA: TGTGCCATCTCGCCCCAAGTCGGGCAGCCGAACACCGGGGAGCTGTTTTTT. Translation gives CAISPQVGQPNTGELFF.

J is TRBJ2-1 and V is TRBV18; TRBD1 agrees at 8 bases. With 2 bases clipped from V and 6 bases from J, the junction kept 12 bases outside the gene matches. This CDR3 is 17 amino acids long. CDR1 and CDR2 (germline): KGHSH, LQKENI. CDR3 sequence: CASSPWSGTGLGNEQFF. Written as DNA, the CDR3 is TGTGCCAGCTCACCATGGTCCGGGACAGGCTTGGGCAATGAGCAGTTCTTC.

This chain uses TRBV4-1 with TRBJ1-2; D remains ambiguous. Germline V gene data show CDR1 as MGHRA and CDR2 as YSYEKL. The V end was cut by 4 bases, the J end by 7 bases, with 25 bases between. This CDR3 region has 17 residues. The CDR3 reads CASSRPMGGGPLLGYTF. The CDR3 DNA reads as TGCGCCAGCAGCCGCCCCATGGGTGGTGGGCCATTACTTGGCTACACCTTC.

The chain recombines TRBV18 with TRBJ1-6; D is possibly TRBD1 (6 bases). Germline V lookup: CDR1 KGHSH, CDR2 LQKENI. V was clipped by 4 bases and J by 7 bases, with 20 bases between them. CDR3 length: 17 amino acids. Written as DNA, the CDR3 is TGTGCCAGCTCACTCTCCCCCACAGGGACGGACAATTCACCCCTCCACTTT. Amino acid sequence: CASSLSPTGTDNSPLHF.

V is TRBV11-3 and J is TRBJ1-3; D remains unclear. Germline CDR1 reads SGHNT; CDR2 reads YENEEA. This CDR3 spans 14 amino acids. Trimming shortened V by 5 bases and J by 0 bases, and 8 bases separated the two germline ends. Here the CDR3 reads CASSPGDSGNTIYF. DNA of the CDR3: TGTGCCAGCAGCCCCGGTGACTCTGGAAACACCATATATTTT.

CDR3 region: CASNNRGAETQYF. CDR3 DNA: TGTGCCAGTAATAACAGGGGGGCGGAGACCCAGTACTTC. The chain carries TRBV19 and TRBJ2-5; TRBD1 matches 8 bases. The CDR3 contains 13 residues. With 7 bases clipped from V and 5 bases from J, the junction kept 6 bases outside the gene matches. From germline, CDR1 is LNHDA and CDR2 SQIVND (reference sequence).

This clone came up a few times. V is TRBV7-2 and J is TRBJ1-1, with D possibly TRBD1 on 6 matching bases. This CDR3 is built from 14 residues. The ends were cut back, 5 bases at V and 5 bases at J, with 15 bases in the middle. Germline V gene sequence: CDR1 SGHTA, CDR2 FQGNSA. CDR3 DNA sequence: TGTGCCAGCAGCGGGGCAGGGGTAAGGACTGAAGCTTTCTTT. This encodes CASSGAGVRTEAFF.

The chain couples TRBV7-2 to TRBJ1-1; the D is unclear. Trimming removed 3 bases from V and 9 bases from J, with 17 bases in between. Germline-derived CDR1 and CDR2 are SGHTA and FQGNSA. The length of the CDR3 is 14 residues. CDR3 sequence: CASSLLATSPKAFF. CDR3 DNA sequence: TGTGCCAGCAGCTTGTTGGCGACCTCCCCGAAAGCTTTCTTT. The full variable domain, rest sourced from reference TRBV7-2 and TRBJ1-1, is GAGVSQSPSNKVTEKGKDVELRCDPISGHTALYWYRQSLGQGLEFLIYFQGNSAPDKSGLPSDRFSAERTGGSVSTLTIQRTQQEDSAVYLCASSLLATSPKAFFGQGTRLTVV.

The rearrangement joins TRBV7-2 to TRBJ2-6; tentatively, D is TRBD2 (5 bases). This CDR3 is 14 amino acids long. The germline CDR1 and CDR2 sequences are SGHTA and FQGNSA. V lost 5 bases to trimming and J lost 2 bases, with 7 bases between them. The CDR3 DNA follows: TGTGCCAGCAGCACTAGAGCTGGGGCCAACGTCCTGACTTTC. Protein product: CASSTRAGANVLTF.

The V and J genes are TRBV10-3 and TRBJ2-3, with 9 positions matching TRBD1. This CDR3 is 15 amino acids long. CDR1 ENHRY and CDR2 SYGVKD come from the germline V gene. The V gene end was trimmed by 7 bases and the J gene end by 2 bases; junction bases not matched to a gene: 7. CDR3 loop: CAINQQGAYTDTQYF. The CDR3 nucleotides read TGTGCCATCAATCAACAGGGGGCTTACACAGATACGCAGTATTTT.

The J gene is TRBJ1-6, the V gene TRBV4-3, with D unresolved. Germline CDR1 and CDR2: LGHNA and YSLEER. Trimming removed 2 bases from V and 2 bases from J, with 19 bases in between. The CDR3 runs to 19 residues. DNA for the CDR3: TGCGCCAGCAGCCAAAACGTCGTAAGGGAAGGCACCTATAATTCACCCCTCCACTTT. Translated: CASSQNVVREGTYNSPLHF.

The CDR3 DNA reads TGCGCCAGCAGCGAGGGACAGGGGATCTATGGCTACACCTTC. It is translated as CASSEGQGIYGYTF. The genes are TRBV5-1 and TRBJ1-2; 10 positions agree with TRBD1. The germline gives CDR1 SGHRS, CDR2 YFSETQ. The CDR3 is 14 residues long. Germline trimming cut 4 bases from V and 4 bases from J; bases unmatched to any gene: 4.

Notes on this clone: Compared with germline, one end of the junction differs, possibly owing to a read error. This chain uses TRBV28 with TRBJ1-2, with TRBD1 identical over 7 bases. The CDR3 sequence is 12 residues long. Germline loops: CDR1 MDHEN, CDR2 SYDVKM. The chain's CDR3 is CASSPGTAPPPF. CDR3 in DNA: TGTGCCAGCAGTCCCGGGACAGCACCCCCACCCTTC.

The chain couples TRBV27 to TRBJ1-5; the D gene is possibly TRBD1 (6 bases). The CDR3 loop spans 14 amino acids. The germline V gene encodes CDR1 MNHEY and CDR2 SMNVEV (reference sequence). V was shortened by 5 bases and J by 8 bases, with 16 bases between the two germline ends. The CDR3: CASSPRDGGKPQHF. CDR3 nucleotide sequence: TGTGCCAGCAGTCCCCGGGACGGGGGCAAGCCCCAGCATTTT.

This clone has more than one count but fewer than ten. This chain uses TRBV4-2 with TRBJ2-5; a possible D gene is TRBD1 (5 bases). This CDR3 spans 15 amino acids. Germline lookup yields CDR1 LGHNA and CDR2 YNFKEQ. V gave up 1 base and J gave up 0 bases, with 9 bases separating them. CDR3 nucleotides: TGTGCCAGCAGCCAAGTAGGGGCTAACCAAGAGACCCAGTACTTC. Its translation: CASSQVGANQETQYF.

DNA of the CDR3: TGTGCCAGTAGTATCCAGCTTGGGGCCAACGTCCTGACTTTC. This gives the protein CASSIQLGANVLTF. The chain employs TRBV19 and TRBJ2-6; no reliable D call. There are 14 residues in the CDR3. V lost 3 bases and J 3 bases, leaving 6 bases between the germline ends. Germline loops: CDR1 LNHDA, CDR2 SQIVND (reference sequence).

The chain links TRBV7-2 to TRBJ1-1, with TRBD1 matching 10 bases. The V segment lost 3 bases and the J segment 0 bases; nucleotides outside the gene matches: 1. There are 15 residues in the CDR3. The germline V gene has CDR1 SGHTA and CDR2 FQGNSA. The CDR3 region is CASSLGQGMNTEAFF. The CDR3 nucleotides are TGTGCCAGCAGCTTGGGACAGGGGATGAACACTGAAGCTTTCTTT. Variable domain in full (rest from reference TRBV7-2 and TRBJ1-1): GAGVSQSPSNKVTEKGKDVELRCDPISGHTALYWYRQSLGQGLEFLIYFQGNSAPDKSGLPSDRFSAERTGGSVSTLTIQRTQQEDSAVYLCASSLGQGMNTEAFFGQGTRLTVV.

This clone was recorded only once. This chain uses TRBV6-6 with TRBJ1-6; the D gene is possibly TRBD1 (6 bases). Trimming shortened V by 5 bases and J by 7 bases, and 12 bases separated the two germline ends. CDR3 size: 14 residues. CDR1 is MNHNY and CDR2 is SVGAGI in the germline V gene (reference sequence). The CDR3 sequence is CASSARGGNSPLHF. CDR3 coding DNA: TGTGCCAGCAGTGCTCGCGGGGGCAATTCACCCCTCCACTTT.

The chain uses TRBV27 and TRBJ1-1, with 10 bases identical to TRBD1. Per germline, CDR1 MNHEY and CDR2 SMNVEV (reference sequence). The CDR3 is made up of 17 amino acids. Trimming removed 7 bases from V and 6 bases from J; junction bases left unmatched: 17. The CDR3, as DNA: TGTGCCAGCAACCGGGCAGGGACAGGGGATCGGACCGCTGAAGCTTTCTTT. Amino acids: CASNRAGTGDRTAEAFF.

This clone was counted a few times. The chain is built from TRBV6-5 and TRBJ1-2, with D unresolved. The V gene's germline CDR1 is MNHEY and CDR2 SVGAGI. V was clipped by 10 bases and J by 5 bases, with 11 bases between them. This CDR3 has 11 amino acids. The CDR3 loop is CATTGGYGYTF. Here the CDR3 DNA reads TGTGCCACCACGGGAGGGTATGGCTACACCTTC.

In its sample, this clone was seen once. V and J are TRBV7-2 and TRBJ1-5; no definite D call. V was pared by 1 base and J by 3 bases, with 13 bases between. Per the germline V gene, CDR1 is SGHTA and CDR2 is FQGNSA. This CDR3 has 16 residues. As DNA, the CDR3 is TGTGCCAGCAGCTTAGTATTATCGGGGATCAATCAGCCCCAGCATTTT. Encoded protein: CASSLVLSGINQPQHF. The full variable domain, its missing parts supplied by reference TRBV7-2 and TRBJ1-5, is GAGVSQSPSNKVTEKGKDVELRCDPISGHTALYWYRQSLGQGLEFLIYFQGNSAPDKSGLPSDRFSAERTGGSVSTLTIQRTQQEDSAVYLCASSLVLSGINQPQHFGDGTRLSIL.

The chain joins TRBV7-8 to TRBJ2-2; D remains ambiguous. CDR1 is SGHVS and CDR2 is FQNEAQ in the germline V gene. This CDR3 spans 13 amino acids. V was trimmed by 2 bases and J by 5 bases, leaving 6 bases between them. For the CDR3, the DNA is TGTGCCAGCAGCTTAAGGGAAACCGGGGAGCTGTTTTTT. Translated: CASSLRETGELFF.

The chain recombines TRBV28 with TRBJ2-5; D is unresolved. Germline CDR1 and CDR2: MDHEN and SYDVKM. The CDR3 extends over 13 amino acids. V lost 3 bases, J lost 4 bases, and 9 bases lay in between. In nucleotides, the CDR3 is TGTGCCAGCAGTTTCGGTGAGGTAGAGACCCAGTACTTC. Translated, it gives CASSFGEVETQYF.

The rearrangement links TRBV6-5 to TRBJ1-3; no reliable D call. CDR3 length: 13 amino acids. Trimming pared 6 bases from V and 0 bases from J, leaving 6 bases between. Germline values: CDR1 MNHEY, CDR2 SVGAGI. The CDR3 is CASSPNSGNTIYF. CDR3 in DNA: TGTGCCAGCAGCCCGAACTCTGGAAACACCATATATTTT.

The chain combines TRBV5-1 with TRBJ1-4; D not certain. CDR3 length: 14 residues. Germline loops: CDR1 SGHRS, CDR2 YFSETQ. Deletions cut 2 bases from V and 5 bases from J, with 10 bases between. Here the CDR3 reads CASSLTPVNEKLFF. The CDR3 DNA reads as TGCGCCAGCAGCTTAACCCCGGTCAATGAAAAACTGTTTTTT.

The V and J genes are TRBV29-1 and TRBJ1-2; D ambiguous. This CDR3 spans 12 amino acids. Germline CDR1 and CDR2: SQVTM and ANQGSEA. The V and J ends lost 2 bases and 1 base respectively, with 5 bases between them. DNA of the CDR3: TGCAGCGTTGAACCTAATAACTATGGCTACACCTTC. This translates into CSVEPNNYGYTF.

The chain couples TRBV6-5 to TRBJ2-7; 9 bases line up with TRBD2. The germline V gene has CDR1 MNHEY and CDR2 SVGAGI. There are 15 residues in the CDR3. V lost 4 bases to trimming and J lost 2 bases; unmatched junction nucleotides: 6. The DNA for the CDR3 is TGTGCCAGCAGTTTACGACTAGCGGTCGCCTACGAGCAGTACTTC. Translation: CASSLRLAVAYEQYF.

This chain uses TRBV10-1 with TRBJ2-7; maybe TRBD2 (6 bases). The CDR3 sequence is 14 residues long. The germline V gene has CDR1 WNHNN and CDR2 SYGVQD (reference sequence). V was pared by 9 bases and J by 0 bases, with 15 bases between. The DNA of the CDR3 is TGCGCCAGGTGCGGGACGGTGGCCTCCTACGAGCAGTACTTC. This translates into CARCGTVASYEQYF.

There are a few counts of this clone. The genes are TRBV5-4 and TRBJ2-7; 13 bases are a match to TRBD2. The CDR3 has 15 amino acids. Germline V CDR1 and CDR2: SGHNT, YYREEE (reference sequence). With 5 bases clipped from V and 6 bases from J, the junction kept 8 bases outside the gene matches. DNA of the CDR3: TGTGCCAGCAGATCGGGACTAGCGGGGAGAGGCGAGCAGTACTTC. Its protein is CASRSGLAGRGEQYF.

In this sample, this clone turned up once. The chain uses TRBV18 and TRBJ1-5, with TRBD1 as a possible D gene (5 bases). This CDR3 contains 15 residues. With 3 bases removed from V and 4 bases from J, the gap between germline ends came to 13 bases. Germline CDR1 KGHSH, CDR2 LQKENI. Here the CDR3 DNA reads TGTGCCAGCTCACCGGGTGACAGCGGAAATCAGCCCCAGCATTTT. Its protein product is CASSPGDSGNQPQHF.

V gene TRBV11-2 combines with J gene TRBJ2-5; D is unclear. V was trimmed by 2 bases and J by 1 base, leaving 14 bases between them. This CDR3 comprises 16 residues. The germline gives CDR1 SGHAT, CDR2 FQNNGV. The CDR3 loop is CASSLNGPTAQETQYF. As DNA, the CDR3 is TGTGCCAGCAGCTTAAATGGCCCCACAGCCCAAGAGACCCAGTACTTC.